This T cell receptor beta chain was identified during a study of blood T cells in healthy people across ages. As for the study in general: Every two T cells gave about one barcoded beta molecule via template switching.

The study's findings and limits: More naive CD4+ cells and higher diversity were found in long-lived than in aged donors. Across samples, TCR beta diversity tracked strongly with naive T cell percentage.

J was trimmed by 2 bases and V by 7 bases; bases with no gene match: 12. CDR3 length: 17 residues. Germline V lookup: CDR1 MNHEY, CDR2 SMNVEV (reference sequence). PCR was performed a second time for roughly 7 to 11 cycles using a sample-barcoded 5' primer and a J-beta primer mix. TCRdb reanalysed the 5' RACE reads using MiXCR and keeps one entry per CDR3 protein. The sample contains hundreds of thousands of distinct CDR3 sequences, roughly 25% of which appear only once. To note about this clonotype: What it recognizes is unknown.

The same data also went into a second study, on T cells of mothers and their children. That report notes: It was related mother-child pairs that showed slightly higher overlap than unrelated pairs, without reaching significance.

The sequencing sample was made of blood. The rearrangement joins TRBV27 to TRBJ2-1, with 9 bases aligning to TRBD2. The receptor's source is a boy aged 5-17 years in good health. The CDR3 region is CASTTYGLARAYNEQFF. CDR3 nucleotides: TGTGCCAGCACCACTTATGGACTAGCGAGGGCCTACAATGAGCAGTTCTTC.